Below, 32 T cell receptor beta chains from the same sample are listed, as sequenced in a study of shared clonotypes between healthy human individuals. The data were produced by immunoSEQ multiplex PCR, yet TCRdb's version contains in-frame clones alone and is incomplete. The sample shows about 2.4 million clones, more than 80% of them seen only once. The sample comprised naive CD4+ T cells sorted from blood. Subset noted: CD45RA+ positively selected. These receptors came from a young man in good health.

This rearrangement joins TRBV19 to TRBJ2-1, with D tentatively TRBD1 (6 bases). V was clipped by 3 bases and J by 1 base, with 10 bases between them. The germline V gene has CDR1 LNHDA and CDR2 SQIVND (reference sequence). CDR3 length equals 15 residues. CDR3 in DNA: TGTGCCAGTAGTATGCGGCAGGGGTCCTACAATGAGCAGTTCTTC. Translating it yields CASSMRQGSYNEQFF.

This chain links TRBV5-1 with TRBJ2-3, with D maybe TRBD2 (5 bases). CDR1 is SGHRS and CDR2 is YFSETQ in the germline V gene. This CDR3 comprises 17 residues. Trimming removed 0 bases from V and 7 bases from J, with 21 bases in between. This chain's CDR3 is CASSLDVTGIERYTQYF. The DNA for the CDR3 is TGCGCCAGCAGCTTGGATGTGACGGGGATTGAAAGATATACGCAGTATTTT.

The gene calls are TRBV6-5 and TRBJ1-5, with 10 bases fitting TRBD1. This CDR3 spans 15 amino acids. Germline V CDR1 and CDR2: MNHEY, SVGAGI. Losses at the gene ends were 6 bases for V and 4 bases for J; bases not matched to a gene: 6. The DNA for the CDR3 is TGTGCCAGCAGGTATCCGGGACAGGGGAATCAGCCCCAGCATTTT. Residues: CASRYPGQGNQPQHF.

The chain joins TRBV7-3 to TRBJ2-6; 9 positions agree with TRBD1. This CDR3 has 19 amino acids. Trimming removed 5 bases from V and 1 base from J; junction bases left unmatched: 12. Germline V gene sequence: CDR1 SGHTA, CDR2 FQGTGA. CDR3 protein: CASSPGMFGQGSGANVLTF. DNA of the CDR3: TGTGCCAGCAGCCCCGGGATGTTTGGACAGGGGTCTGGGGCCAACGTCCTGACTTTC. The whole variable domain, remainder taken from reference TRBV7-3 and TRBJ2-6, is GAGVSQTPSNKVTEKGKYVELRCDPISGHTALYWYRQSLGQGPEFLIYFQGTGAADDSGLPNDRFFAVRPEGSVSTLKIQRTERGDSAVYLCASSPGMFGQGSGANVLTFGAGSRLTVL.

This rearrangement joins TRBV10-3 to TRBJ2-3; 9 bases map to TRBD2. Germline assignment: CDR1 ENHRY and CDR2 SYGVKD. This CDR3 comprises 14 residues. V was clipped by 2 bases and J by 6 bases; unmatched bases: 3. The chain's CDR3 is CAISELAGRDTQYF. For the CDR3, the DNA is TGTGCCATCAGTGAGCTAGCGGGGCGGGATACGCAGTATTTT.

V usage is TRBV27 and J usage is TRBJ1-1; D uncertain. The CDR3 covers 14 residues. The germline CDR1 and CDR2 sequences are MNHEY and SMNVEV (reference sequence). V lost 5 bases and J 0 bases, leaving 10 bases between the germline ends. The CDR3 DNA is TGTGCCAGCAGTCCCTCAATCCTGAACACTGAAGCTTTCTTT. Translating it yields CASSPSILNTEAFF.

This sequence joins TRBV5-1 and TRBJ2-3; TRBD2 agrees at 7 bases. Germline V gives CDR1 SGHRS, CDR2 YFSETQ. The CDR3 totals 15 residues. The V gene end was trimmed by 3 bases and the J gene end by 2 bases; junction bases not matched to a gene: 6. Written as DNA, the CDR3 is TGCGCCAGCAGCTCGGCTAGCGGATTCACAGATACGCAGTATTTT. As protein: CASSSASGFTDTQYF.

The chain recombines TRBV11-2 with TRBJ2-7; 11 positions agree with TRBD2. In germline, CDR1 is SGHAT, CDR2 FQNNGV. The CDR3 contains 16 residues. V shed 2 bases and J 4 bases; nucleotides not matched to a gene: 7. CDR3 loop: CASSLRITSGSYEQYF. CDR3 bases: TGTGCCAGCAGCTTACGTATAACTAGCGGGAGTTACGAGCAGTACTTC.

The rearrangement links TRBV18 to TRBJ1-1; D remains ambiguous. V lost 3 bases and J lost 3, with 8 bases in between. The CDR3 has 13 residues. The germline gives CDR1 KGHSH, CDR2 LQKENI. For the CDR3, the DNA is TGTGCCAGCTCACCGGATTTGCACACTGAAGCTTTCTTT. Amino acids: CASSPDLHTEAFF.

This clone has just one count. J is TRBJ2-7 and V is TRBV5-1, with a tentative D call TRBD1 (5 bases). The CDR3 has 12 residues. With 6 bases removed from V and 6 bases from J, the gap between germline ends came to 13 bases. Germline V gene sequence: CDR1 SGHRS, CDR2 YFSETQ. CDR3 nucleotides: TGCGCCAGCAAAGGGGCCCCCTCCGAGCAGTACTTC. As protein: CASKGAPSEQYF.

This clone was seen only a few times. The CDR3 coding sequence is TGTGCCAGCGGTAACAAGGGTTCGGAAAAACTGTTTTTT. It is translated as CASGNKGSEKLFF. The chain has TRBV2 and TRBJ1-4; D remains ambiguous. The CDR3 runs 13 residues. The germline CDR1 and CDR2 sequences are SNHLY and FYNNEI. V was pared by 8 bases and J by 8 bases, with 15 bases between. Together with reference TRBV2 and TRBJ1-4, the CDR3 gives the full variable domain: EPEVTQTPSHQVTQMGQEVILRCVPISNHLYFYWYRQILGQKVEFLVSFYNNEISEKSEIFDDQFSVERPDGSNFTLKIRSTKLEDSAMYFCASGNKGSEKLFFGSGTQLSVL.

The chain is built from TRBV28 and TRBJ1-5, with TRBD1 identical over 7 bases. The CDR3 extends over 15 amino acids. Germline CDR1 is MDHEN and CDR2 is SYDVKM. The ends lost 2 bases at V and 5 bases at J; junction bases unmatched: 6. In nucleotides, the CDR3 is TGTGCCAGCAGTTTACTAGACAGGGATGATCAGCCCCAGCATTTT. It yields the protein CASSLLDRDDQPQHF.

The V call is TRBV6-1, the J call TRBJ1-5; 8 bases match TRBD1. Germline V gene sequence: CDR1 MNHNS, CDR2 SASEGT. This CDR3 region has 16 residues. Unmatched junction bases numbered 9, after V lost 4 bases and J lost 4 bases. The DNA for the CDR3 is TGTGCCAGCAGTGGACGCGGGACAGGCGGTAATCAGCCCCAGCATTTT. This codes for CASSGRGTGGNQPQHF.

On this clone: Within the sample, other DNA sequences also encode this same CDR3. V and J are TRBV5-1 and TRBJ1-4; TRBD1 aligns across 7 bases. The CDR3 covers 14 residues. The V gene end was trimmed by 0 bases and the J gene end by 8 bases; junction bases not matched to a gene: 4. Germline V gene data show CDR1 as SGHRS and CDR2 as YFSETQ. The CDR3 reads CASSLGQGGEKLFF. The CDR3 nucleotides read TGCGCCAGCAGCTTGGGGCAGGGGGGAGAAAAACTGTTTTTT.

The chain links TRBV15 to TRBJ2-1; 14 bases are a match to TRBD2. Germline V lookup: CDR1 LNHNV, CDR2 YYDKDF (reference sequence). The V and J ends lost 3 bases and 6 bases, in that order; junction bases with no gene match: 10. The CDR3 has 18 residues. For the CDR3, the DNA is TGTGCCACCAGCAGCGCCCGCCCGGGACTAGCGGGGGTCAATGAGCAGTTCTTC. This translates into CATSSARPGLAGVNEQFF.

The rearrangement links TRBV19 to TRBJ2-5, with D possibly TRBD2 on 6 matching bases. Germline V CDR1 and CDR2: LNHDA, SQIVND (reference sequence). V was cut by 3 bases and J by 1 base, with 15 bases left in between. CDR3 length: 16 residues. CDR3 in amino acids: CASSMLNRDSQETQYF. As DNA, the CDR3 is TGTGCCAGTAGTATGCTAAACCGGGACTCCCAAGAGACCCAGTACTTC.

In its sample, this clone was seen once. The chain's CDR3 is CASVGYVSKTQYF. In DNA form, the CDR3 reads TGTGCCAGCGTGGGCTACGTGTCAAAGACCCAGTACTTC. The chain has TRBV25-1 and TRBJ2-5; no definite D call. Trimming cost V 8 bases and J 6 bases, with 16 bases left between them. The CDR3 is 13 amino acids. CDR1 MGHDK and CDR2 SYGVNS come from the germline V gene.

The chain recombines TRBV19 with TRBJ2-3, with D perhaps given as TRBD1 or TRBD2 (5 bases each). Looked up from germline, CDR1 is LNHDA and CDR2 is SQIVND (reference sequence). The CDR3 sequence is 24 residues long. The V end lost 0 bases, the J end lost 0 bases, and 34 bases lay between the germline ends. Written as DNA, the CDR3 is TGTGCCAGTAGTATAGACGCCCCGGGACGCATACAGACCCTTGAGAGACTAAGCACAGATACGCAGTATTTT. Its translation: CASSIDAPGRIQTLERLSTDTQYF.

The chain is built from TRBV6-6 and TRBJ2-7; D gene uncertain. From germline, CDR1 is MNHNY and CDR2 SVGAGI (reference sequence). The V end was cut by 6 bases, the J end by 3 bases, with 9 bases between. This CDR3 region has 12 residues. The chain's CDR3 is CASSRNLYEQYF. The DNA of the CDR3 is TGTGCCAGCAGCCGTAACCTCTACGAGCAGTACTTC.

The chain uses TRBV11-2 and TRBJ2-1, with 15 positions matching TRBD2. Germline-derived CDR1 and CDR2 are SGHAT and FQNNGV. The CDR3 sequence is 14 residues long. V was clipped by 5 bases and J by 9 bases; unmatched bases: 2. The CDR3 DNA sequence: TGTGCCAGCAGCCGGGGACTAGCGGGAGGTGAGCAGTTCTTC. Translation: CASSRGLAGGEQFF.

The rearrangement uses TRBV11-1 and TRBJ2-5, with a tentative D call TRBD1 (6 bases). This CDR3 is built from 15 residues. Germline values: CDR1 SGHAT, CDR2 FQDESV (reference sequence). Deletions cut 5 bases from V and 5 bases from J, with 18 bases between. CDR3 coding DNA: TGTGCCAGCAGCGCTATAACAGGGCTGGGGGAGACCCAGTACTTC. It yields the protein CASSAITGLGETQYF.

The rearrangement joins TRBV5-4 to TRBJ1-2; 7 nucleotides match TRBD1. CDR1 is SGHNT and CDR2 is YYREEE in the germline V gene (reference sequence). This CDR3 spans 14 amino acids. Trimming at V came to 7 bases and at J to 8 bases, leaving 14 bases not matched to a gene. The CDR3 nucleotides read TGTGCCAGCGGATTAGGAGGGGGCGGAATCGGCTACACCTTC. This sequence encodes CASGLGGGGIGYTF.

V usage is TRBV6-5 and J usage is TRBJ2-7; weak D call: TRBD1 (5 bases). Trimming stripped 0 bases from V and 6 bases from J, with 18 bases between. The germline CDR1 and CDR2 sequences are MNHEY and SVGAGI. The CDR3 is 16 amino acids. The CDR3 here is CASSYSTASGSAEQYF. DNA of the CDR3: TGTGCCAGCAGTTACTCGACAGCCAGTGGATCTGCCGAGCAGTACTTC.

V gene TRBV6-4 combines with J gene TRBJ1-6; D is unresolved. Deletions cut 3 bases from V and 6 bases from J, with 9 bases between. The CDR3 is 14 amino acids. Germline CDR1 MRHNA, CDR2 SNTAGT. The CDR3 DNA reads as TGTGCCAGCAGTGAAACCGCGATTAATTCACCCCTCCACTTT. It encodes CASSETAINSPLHF.

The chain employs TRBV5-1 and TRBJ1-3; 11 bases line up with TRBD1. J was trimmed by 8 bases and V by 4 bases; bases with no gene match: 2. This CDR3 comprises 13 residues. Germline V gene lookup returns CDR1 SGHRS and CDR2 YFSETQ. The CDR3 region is CASSPGQGDTIYF. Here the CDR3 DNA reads TGCGCCAGCAGCCCGGGACAGGGGGACACCATATATTTT.

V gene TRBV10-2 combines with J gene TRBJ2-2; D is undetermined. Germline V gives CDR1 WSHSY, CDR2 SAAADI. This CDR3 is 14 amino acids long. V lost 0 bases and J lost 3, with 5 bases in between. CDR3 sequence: CASSESGYTGELFF. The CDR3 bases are TGCGCCAGCAGTGAGTCGGGCTACACCGGGGAGCTGTTTTTT.

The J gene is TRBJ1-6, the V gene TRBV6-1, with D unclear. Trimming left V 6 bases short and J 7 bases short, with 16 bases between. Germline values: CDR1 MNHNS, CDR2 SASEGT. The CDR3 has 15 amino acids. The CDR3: CASRGPGEDNSPLHF. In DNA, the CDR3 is TGTGCCAGCAGAGGTCCAGGAGAAGACAATTCACCCCTCCACTTT.

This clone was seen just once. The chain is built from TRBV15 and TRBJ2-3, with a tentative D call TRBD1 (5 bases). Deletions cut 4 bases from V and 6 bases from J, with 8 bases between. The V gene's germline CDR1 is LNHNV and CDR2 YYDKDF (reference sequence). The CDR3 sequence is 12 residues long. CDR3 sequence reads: CATSIKGDTQYF. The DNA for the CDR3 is TGTGCCACCAGCATAAAGGGGGATACGCAGTATTTT.

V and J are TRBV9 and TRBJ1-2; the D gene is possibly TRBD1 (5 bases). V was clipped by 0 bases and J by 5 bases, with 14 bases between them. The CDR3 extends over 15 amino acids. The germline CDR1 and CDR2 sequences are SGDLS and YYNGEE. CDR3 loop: CASSVEYGGGYGYTF. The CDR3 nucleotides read TGTGCCAGCAGCGTAGAGTACGGTGGGGGATATGGCTACACCTTC. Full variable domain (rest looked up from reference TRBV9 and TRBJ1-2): DSGVTQTPKHLITATGQRVTLRCSPRSGDLSVYWYQQSLDQGLQFLIQYYNGEERAKGNILERFSAQQFPDLHSELNLSSLELGDSALYFCASSVEYGGGYGYTFGSGTRLTVV.

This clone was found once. Written as DNA, the CDR3 is TGTGCCAGCAGCCCTACTAGCGGGATCTACGAGCAGTACTTC. Residues: CASSPTSGIYEQYF. The chain recombines TRBV7-9 with TRBJ2-7, with 10 bases fitting TRBD2. With 5 bases clipped from V and 3 bases from J, the junction kept 4 bases outside the gene matches. CDR1 and CDR2 from the germline V gene are SEHNR and FQNEAQ (reference sequence). CDR3 length equals 14 residues.

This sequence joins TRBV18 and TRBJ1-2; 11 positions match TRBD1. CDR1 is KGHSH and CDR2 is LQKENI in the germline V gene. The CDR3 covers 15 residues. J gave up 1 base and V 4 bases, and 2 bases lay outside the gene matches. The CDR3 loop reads CASSQGTGGNYGYTF. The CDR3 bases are TGTGCCAGCTCACAAGGGACAGGGGGTAACTATGGCTACACCTTC.

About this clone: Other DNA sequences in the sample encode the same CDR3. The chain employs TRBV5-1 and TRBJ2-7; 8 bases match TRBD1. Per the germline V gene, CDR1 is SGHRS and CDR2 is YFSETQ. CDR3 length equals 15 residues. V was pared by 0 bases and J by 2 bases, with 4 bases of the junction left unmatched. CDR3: CASSLAGTGPYEQYF. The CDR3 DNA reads TGCGCCAGCAGCTTGGCCGGGACAGGACCCTACGAGCAGTACTTC.